This entry features one T cell receptor (beta chain) sequence. Its recognized antigen is unknown. Qualities for individual bases were not recorded, and no much larger clone is one base off. The entry originates in a study of T cell changes during pregnancy in multiple sclerosis (dated by TCRdb to between 2017 and 2020). Describing the broader study: The study examined how the T cell repertoire changed over the course of pregnancy in women with multiple sclerosis.

The method was the immunoSEQ multiplex PCR assay. This immuneACCESS table, as held by TCRdb, lists in-frame sequences with V and J called but not all clones. Of the missing ones, under half trace to an unresolved V gene in checked studies; the others have no known cause. For this sample the table gives about 73,000 clones, of which approximately 92% were detected only once. The top ten clonotypes cover roughly 2.8% of the sample. The V end gives up 7 bases and the J end 6 bases, leaving 22 bases in the junction not matched to a gene. From the cysteine up to the phenylalanine, the CDR3 has a length of 19 residues. Only the CDR3 DNA stays, 57 bases, in frame from base 1. CDR1 and CDR2 are read off the germline V gene (reference sequence) as LNHDA and SQIVND.

The chain couples TRBV19 to TRBJ2-1; a stretch of 9 junction bases matches TRBD2. Sample: peripheral blood, taken in the third trimester of pregnancy. The clonotype was recovered from a female donor in good health, enrolled as a control in a pregnancy study. The bases read TGTGCCAGTACCCTATTCTGGGGAGATAGCCTAGCGGGAACCAATGAGCAGTTCTTC. Translated, it reads CASTLFWGDSLAGTNEQFF.